These 10 T cell receptor beta chains were all obtained from the same sample, sequenced in a study of T-cell reconstitution after alpha-beta-depleted transplantation in children. Library preparation (for TCRbeta) was performed with unique molecular identifiers. TCRdb reprocessed the PCR reads via MiXCR and lists one record per CDR3 protein. The top ten hold 5% of the sample, which has approximately 800,000 distinct CDR3 sequences, under 20% seen once. Sequenced here: PBMCs, mostly from graft donor cells, sampled 360 days after TCRalphabeta/CD19-depleted stem cell transplant. These receptors all come from a male patient younger than 18 who had a stem cell transplant for acute lymphoblastic leukemia, so the T cells may come from the graft donor.

This clonotype was observed a handful of times. V gene TRBV12-3 or TRBV12-4 combines with J gene TRBJ2-5; tentative D call: TRBD1 (6 bases). The CDR3 loop spans 15 amino acids. Trimming removed 3 bases at V and 5 bases at J, with 16 bases between. CDR3 sequence reads: CASSFLRGRGETQYF. In DNA form, the CDR3 reads TGTGCCAGCAGTTTTCTCAGGGGAAGGGGCGAGACCCAGTACTTC.

This clonotype was counted only a few times. This chain uses TRBV5-6 with TRBJ1-2, with 7 bases lining up with TRBD1. This CDR3 has 14 amino acids. The germline V gene encodes CDR1 SGHDT and CDR2 YYEEEE. The trim removed 0 bases at V and 5 bases at J, leaving 4 bases unmatched. Written as DNA, the CDR3 is TGTGCCAGCAGCTTGGGGACAGGAAGATATGGCTACACCTTC. It codes for CASSLGTGRYGYTF.

In its sample, this clonotype was seen a few times. The chain carries TRBV2 and TRBJ2-1; D may correspond to TRBD1 or TRBD2 (5 bases each). The CDR3 loop spans 15 amino acids. CDR1 and CDR2 (germline): SNHLY, FYNNEI. V was pared by 7 bases and J by 0 bases, with 13 bases between. CDR3 coding DNA: TGTGCCAGCAACCCGGGGCGAGACTCCTACAATGAGCAGTTCTTC. Its protein is CASNPGRDSYNEQFF.

This clonotype was seen only a few times. This rearrangement joins TRBV29-1 to TRBJ2-2, with a weak D call TRBD1 (5 bases). Trimming shortened V by 5 bases and J by 2 bases, and 9 bases separated the two germline ends. Germline V gene lookup returns CDR1 SQVTM and CDR2 ANQGSEA. CDR3 length: 13 residues. CDR3 sequence: CSVYQGNTGELFF. As DNA, the CDR3 is TGCAGCGTTTATCAGGGTAACACCGGGGAGCTGTTTTTT.

This clonotype has just a few counts. This chain connects TRBV12-3 or TRBV12-4 to TRBJ2-2; D possibly corresponds to TRBD1 (6 bases). This CDR3 is built from 17 residues. V was trimmed by 3 bases and J by 0 bases, leaving 14 bases between them. The CDR3 sequence is CASSFRARGTNTGELFF. The DNA for the CDR3 is TGTGCCAGCAGTTTTAGGGCCAGGGGAACGAACACCGGGGAGCTGTTTTTT.

There are a few counts of this clonotype. V and J are TRBV12-3 or TRBV12-4 and TRBJ1-2; 10 bases agree with TRBD1. With V trimmed by 3 bases and J by 8 bases, 9 bases remained unmatched. The CDR3 totals 15 residues. CDR3 nucleotide sequence: TGTGCCAGCAGTTTCCCGGGACAGGGGTCCCCCGGCTACACCTTC. Translated, it gives CASSFPGQGSPGYTF.

This clonotype was found a few times. The V gene is TRBV18, the J gene TRBJ1-1; 7 bases are shared with TRBD1. CDR1 and CDR2 from the germline V gene are KGHSH and LQKENI. V lost 4 bases, J lost 4 bases, and 6 bases stayed unmatched. This CDR3 comprises 14 residues. The CDR3 bases are TGTGCCAGCTCACTCGACAGGGCTCCCACTGAAGCTTTCTTT. Translating it yields CASSLDRAPTEAFF. Full variable domain (rest looked up from reference TRBV18 and TRBJ1-1): NAGVMQNPRHLVRRRGQEARLRCSPMKGHSHVYWYRQLPEEGLKFMVYLQKENIIDESGMPKERFSAEFPKEGPSILRIQQVVRGDSAAYFCASSLDRAPTEAFFGQGTRLTVV.

This clonotype came up a few times. The rearrangement links TRBV29-1 to TRBJ2-7; D not certain. Between the trimmed V and J ends, which lost 8 bases and 4 bases, there was a span of 9 bases. The CDR3 has 10 amino acids. The germline gives CDR1 SQVTM, CDR2 ANQGSEA. CDR3 sequence: CSLTHYEQYF. In nucleotides, the CDR3 is TGCAGCCTGACCCATTACGAGCAGTACTTC.

J is TRBJ2-1 and V is TRBV5-1; D not resolved. CDR3 length equals 13 residues. Germline CDR1 SGHRS, CDR2 YFSETQ. Trimming cost V 4 bases and J 9 bases, with 14 bases left between them. The CDR3 DNA follows: TGCGCCAGCAGCACCCAAACAGCGATTGAGCAGTTCTTC. Amino acids: CASSTQTAIEQFF.

This chain links TRBV12-3 or TRBV12-4 with TRBJ2-3, with a possible D match to TRBD1 (6 bases). This CDR3 comprises 13 residues. V lost 7 bases to trimming and J lost 15 bases, with 23 bases between them. The CDR3 region is CASTQGIYPLGYF. CDR3 bases: TGTGCCAGCACCCAGGGGATCTACCCCTTAGGTTATTTT.